The rows below give T cell receptor beta chains drawn from one sample of a study of vaccination and CD4 T cells after COVID-19. Via MiXCR, TCRdb re-called the PCR reads, giving one row per CDR3 protein. The sample yields 7,000 to 8,000 distinct CDR3 sequences, under 25% seen once. For these receptors, no antigen is known. The material sequenced was CD4+ T cells from blood, cultured in vitro, taken after SARS-CoV-2 vaccination. The receptor set was obtained from a human donor who had recovered from COVID-19. The CDR3 runs from the conserved cysteine through the conserved F or W. The D gene is left open where the match is weak. Size is omitted from some rows. Given values are once, few, many or a class for expanded clones.

V gene,clone size,CDR3 length,J gene,D gene,CDR3 protein,CDR3 DNA
TRBV7-8,medium-sized,14,TRBJ2-7,.,CASSLGEGIYEQYF,TGTGCCAGCAGCTTAGGGGAAGGTATCTACGAGCAGTACTTC
TRBV27,medium-sized,12,TRBJ1-5,.,CASSLLGQPQHF,TGTGCCAGCAGTTTATTAGGGCAGCCCCAGCATTTT
TRBV6-2/TRBV6-3,few,18,TRBJ2-5,TRBD1,CASSYSPGTGTYQETQYF,TGTGCCAGCAGTTACTCGCCGGGGACAGGGACCTACCAAGAGACCCAGTACTTC
TRBV4-2,medium-sized,15,TRBJ2-5,TRBD2,CASSQDRGGQETQYF,TGTGCCAGCAGCCAAGATCGGGGGGGCCAAGAGACCCAGTACTTC
TRBV15,large,13,TRBJ1-2,TRBD1,CATGSRTGSGYTF,TGTGCCACAGGGAGTAGGACAGGGAGTGGCTACACCTTC
TRBV18,.,12,TRBJ2-5,.,CASSPQGLTQYF,TGTGCCAGCTCACCCCAGGGGTTGACCCAGTACTTC
TRBV7-9,medium-sized,14,TRBJ2-7,TRBD1,CASSPGTGGFEQYF,TGTGCCAGCAGCCCCGGGACAGGGGGTTTCGAGCAGTACTTC
TRBV6-5,.,13,TRBJ1-5,.,CASSYRVDQPQHF,TGTGCCAGCAGTTACAGGGTTGATCAGCCCCAGCATTTT
TRBV7-9,medium-sized,13,TRBJ1-1,.,CASSFPVNTEAFF,TGTGCCAGCAGCTTCCCGGTGAACACTGAAGCTTTCTTT
TRBV6-2/TRBV6-3,few,16,TRBJ2-1,.,CASSTLGRGSYNEQFF,TGTGCCAGCAGTACCTTAGGTAGGGGATCCTACAATGAGCAGTTCTTC
TRBV28,medium-sized,15,TRBJ1-5,.,CASTQLGDSNQPQHF,TGTGCCAGCACCCAGCTGGGGGATAGCAATCAGCCCCAGCATTTT
TRBV6-1,.,17,TRBJ2-1,TRBD2,CASRESPSGGFYNEQFF,TGTGCCAGCAGAGAGAGCCCTAGCGGGGGGTTCTACAATGAGCAGTTCTTC
TRBV10-2,.,13,TRBJ1-6,TRBD1,CASRFDRGSPLHF,TGCGCCAGCAGGTTTGACAGGGGATCACCCCTCCACTTT
TRBV28,medium-sized,15,TRBJ2-7,TRBD1,CASGSSGTGSYEQYF,TGTGCCAGCGGATCCTCCGGGACAGGCTCCTACGAGCAGTACTTC
TRBV6-1,medium-sized,15,TRBJ1-5,.,CASSDPGYGNQPQHF,TGTGCCAGCAGTGACCCAGGGTATGGCAATCAGCCCCAGCATTTT
TRBV28,.,16,TRBJ2-1,TRBD1,CASSPPTTGYYNEQFF,TGTGCCAGCAGTCCCCCAACGACAGGGTACTACAATGAGCAGTTCTTC
TRBV28,.,13,TRBJ1-2,.,CASTRDGSYGYTF,TGTGCCAGCACCCGGGACGGATCCTATGGCTACACCTTC
TRBV6-5,few,13,TRBJ2-3,.,CASSYSTSDTQYF,TGTGCCAGCAGTTACTCGACCTCAGATACGCAGTATTTT
TRBV20-1,medium-sized,13,TRBJ2-7,TRBD1,CSASRDRGREQYF,TGCAGTGCTAGCCGGGACAGGGGTCGGGAGCAGTACTTC
TRBV10-1,.,14,TRBJ2-7,.,CASMARTGTYEQYF,TGCGCCAGCATGGCTAGGACGGGTACCTACGAGCAGTACTTC